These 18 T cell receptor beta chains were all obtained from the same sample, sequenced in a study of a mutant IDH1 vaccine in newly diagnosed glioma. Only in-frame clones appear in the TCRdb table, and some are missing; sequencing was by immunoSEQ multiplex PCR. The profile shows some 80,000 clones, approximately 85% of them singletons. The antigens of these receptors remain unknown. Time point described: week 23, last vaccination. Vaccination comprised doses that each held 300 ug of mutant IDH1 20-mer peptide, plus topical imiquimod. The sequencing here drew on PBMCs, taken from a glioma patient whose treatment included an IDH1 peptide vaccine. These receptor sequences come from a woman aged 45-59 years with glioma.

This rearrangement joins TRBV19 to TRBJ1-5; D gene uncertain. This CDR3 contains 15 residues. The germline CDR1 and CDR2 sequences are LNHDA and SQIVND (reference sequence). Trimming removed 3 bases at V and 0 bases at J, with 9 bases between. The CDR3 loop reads CASSISDSSNQPQHF. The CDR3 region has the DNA TGTGCCAGTAGTATTTCCGATTCTAGCAATCAGCCCCAGCATTTT.

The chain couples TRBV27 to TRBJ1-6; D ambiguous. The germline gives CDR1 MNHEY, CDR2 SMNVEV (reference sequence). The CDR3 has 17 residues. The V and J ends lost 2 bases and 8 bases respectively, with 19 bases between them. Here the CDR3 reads CASSLRPFGTSYSPLHF. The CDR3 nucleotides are TGTGCCAGCAGTTTACGTCCTTTCGGCACCTCATATTCACCCCTCCACTTT.

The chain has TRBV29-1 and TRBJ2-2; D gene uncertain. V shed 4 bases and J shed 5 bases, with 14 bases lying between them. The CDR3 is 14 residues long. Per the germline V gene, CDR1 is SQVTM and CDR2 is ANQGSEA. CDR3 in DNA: TGCAGCGTTGCCGGGTCTGTCGGAACCGGGGAGCTGTTTTTT. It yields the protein CSVAGSVGTGELFF.

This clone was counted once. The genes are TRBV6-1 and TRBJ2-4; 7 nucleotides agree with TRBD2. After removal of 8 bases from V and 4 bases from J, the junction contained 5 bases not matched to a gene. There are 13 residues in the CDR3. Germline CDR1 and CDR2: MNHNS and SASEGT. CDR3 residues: CASGLGGKNIQYF. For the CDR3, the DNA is TGTGCCAGCGGTCTGGGGGGGAAAAACATTCAGTACTTC.

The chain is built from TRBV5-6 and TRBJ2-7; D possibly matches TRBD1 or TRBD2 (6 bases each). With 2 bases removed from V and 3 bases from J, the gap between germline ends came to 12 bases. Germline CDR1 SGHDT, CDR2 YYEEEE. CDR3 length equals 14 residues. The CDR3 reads CASSFGGGNYEQYF. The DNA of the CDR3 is TGTGCCAGCAGCTTTGGGGGCGGGAACTACGAGCAGTACTTC.

CDR3: CASSLWKAGTGYTF. The CDR3 DNA follows: TGTGCCAGCAGTTTATGGAAGGCGGGGACTGGCTACACCTTC. This chain joins TRBV28 and TRBJ1-2, with D possibly matching TRBD1 (5 bases). Germline-derived CDR1 and CDR2 are MDHEN and SYDVKM. The CDR3 has 14 residues. V gave up 0 bases and J gave up 7 bases, with 12 bases separating them.

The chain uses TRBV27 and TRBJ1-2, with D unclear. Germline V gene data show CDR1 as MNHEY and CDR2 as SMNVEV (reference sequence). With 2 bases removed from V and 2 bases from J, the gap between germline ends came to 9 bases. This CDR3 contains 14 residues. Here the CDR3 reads CASSLQPLNYGYTF. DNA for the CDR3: TGTGCCAGCAGTTTACAGCCCTTAAACTATGGCTACACCTTC.

The CDR3 loop is CASGQGNQPQHF. Here the CDR3 DNA reads TGTGCCAGCGGGCAAGGCAATCAGCCCCAGCATTTT. The chain joins TRBV27 to TRBJ1-5; no clear D. The CDR3 loop spans 12 amino acids. The germline V gene encodes CDR1 MNHEY and CDR2 SMNVEV (reference sequence). V lost 8 bases, J lost 2 bases, and 7 bases lay in between.

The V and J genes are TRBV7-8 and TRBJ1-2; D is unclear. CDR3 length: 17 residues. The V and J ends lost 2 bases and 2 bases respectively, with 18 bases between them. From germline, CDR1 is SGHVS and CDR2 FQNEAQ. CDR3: CASSLTPPRVLNYGYTF. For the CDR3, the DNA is TGTGCCAGCAGCTTAACCCCCCCCCGGGTCCTGAACTATGGCTACACCTTC. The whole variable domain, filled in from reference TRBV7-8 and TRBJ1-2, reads GAGVSQSPRYKVAKRGQDVALRCDPISGHVSLFWYQQALGQGPEFLTYFQNEAQLDKSGLPSDRFFAERPEGSVSTLKIQRTQQEDSAVYLCASSLTPPRVLNYGYTFGSGTRLTVV.

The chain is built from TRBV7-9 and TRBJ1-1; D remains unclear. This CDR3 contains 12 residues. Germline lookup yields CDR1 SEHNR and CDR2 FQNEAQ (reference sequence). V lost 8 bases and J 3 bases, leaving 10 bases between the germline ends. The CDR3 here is CASLRYDTEAFF. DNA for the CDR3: TGTGCCAGCCTTCGTTACGACACTGAAGCTTTCTTT.

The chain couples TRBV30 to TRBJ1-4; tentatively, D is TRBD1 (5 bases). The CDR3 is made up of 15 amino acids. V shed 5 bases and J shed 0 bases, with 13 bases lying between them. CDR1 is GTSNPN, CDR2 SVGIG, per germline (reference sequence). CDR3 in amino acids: CAWERGGTTNEKLFF. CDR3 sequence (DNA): TGTGCCTGGGAACGGGGGGGTACAACTAATGAAAAACTGTTTTTT.

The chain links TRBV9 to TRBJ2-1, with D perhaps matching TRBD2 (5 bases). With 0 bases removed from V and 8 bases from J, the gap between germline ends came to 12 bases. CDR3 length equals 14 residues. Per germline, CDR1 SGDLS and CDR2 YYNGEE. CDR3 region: CASSVAGIADEQFF. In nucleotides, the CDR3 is TGTGCCAGCAGCGTAGCCGGGATCGCCGATGAGCAGTTCTTC. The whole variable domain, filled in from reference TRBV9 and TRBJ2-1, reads DSGVTQTPKHLITATGQRVTLRCSPRSGDLSVYWYQQSLDQGLQFLIQYYNGEERAKGNILERFSAQQFPDLHSELNLSSLELGDSALYFCASSVAGIADEQFFGPGTRLTVL.

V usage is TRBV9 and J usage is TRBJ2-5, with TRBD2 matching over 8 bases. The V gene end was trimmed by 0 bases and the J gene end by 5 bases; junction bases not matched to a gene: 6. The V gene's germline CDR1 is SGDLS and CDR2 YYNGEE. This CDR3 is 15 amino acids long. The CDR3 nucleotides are TGTGCCAGCAGCGTAGCGGGAGGGCTGGAGGAGACCCAGTACTTC. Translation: CASSVAGGLEETQYF.

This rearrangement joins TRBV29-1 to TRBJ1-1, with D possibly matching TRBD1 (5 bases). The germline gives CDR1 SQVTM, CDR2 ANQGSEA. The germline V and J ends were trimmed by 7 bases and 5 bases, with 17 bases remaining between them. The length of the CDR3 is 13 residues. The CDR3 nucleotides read TGCAGCGGCGCGGGGACGGGTGGGACTGAAGCTTTCTTT. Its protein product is CSGAGTGGTEAFF.

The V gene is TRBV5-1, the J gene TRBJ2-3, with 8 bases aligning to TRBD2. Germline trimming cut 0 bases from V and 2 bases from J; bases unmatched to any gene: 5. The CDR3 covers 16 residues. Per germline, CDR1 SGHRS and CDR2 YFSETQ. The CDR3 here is CASSLGIGRVTDTQYF. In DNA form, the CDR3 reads TGCGCCAGCAGCTTGGGGATCGGGAGGGTCACAGATACGCAGTATTTT.

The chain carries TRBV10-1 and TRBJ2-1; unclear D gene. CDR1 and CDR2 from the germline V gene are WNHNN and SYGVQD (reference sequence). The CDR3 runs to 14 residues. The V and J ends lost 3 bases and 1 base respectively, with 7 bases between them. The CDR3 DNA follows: TGCGCCAGCAGTGAAGTGAGGTCCTACAATGAGCAGTTCTTC. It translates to CASSEVRSYNEQFF.

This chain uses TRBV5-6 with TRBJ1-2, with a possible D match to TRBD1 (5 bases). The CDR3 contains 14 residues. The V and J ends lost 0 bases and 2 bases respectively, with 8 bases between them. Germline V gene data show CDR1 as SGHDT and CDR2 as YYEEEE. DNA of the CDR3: TGTGCCAGCAGCTTGGGCGGGGGAAACTATGGCTACACCTTC. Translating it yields CASSLGGGNYGYTF.

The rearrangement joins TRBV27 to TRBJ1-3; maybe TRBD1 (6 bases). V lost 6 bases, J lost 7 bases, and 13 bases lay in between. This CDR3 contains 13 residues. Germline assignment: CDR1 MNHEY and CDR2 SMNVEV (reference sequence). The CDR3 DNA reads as TGTGCCAGCAGATCGATAGGGGGGAACACCATATATTTT. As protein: CASRSIGGNTIYF.